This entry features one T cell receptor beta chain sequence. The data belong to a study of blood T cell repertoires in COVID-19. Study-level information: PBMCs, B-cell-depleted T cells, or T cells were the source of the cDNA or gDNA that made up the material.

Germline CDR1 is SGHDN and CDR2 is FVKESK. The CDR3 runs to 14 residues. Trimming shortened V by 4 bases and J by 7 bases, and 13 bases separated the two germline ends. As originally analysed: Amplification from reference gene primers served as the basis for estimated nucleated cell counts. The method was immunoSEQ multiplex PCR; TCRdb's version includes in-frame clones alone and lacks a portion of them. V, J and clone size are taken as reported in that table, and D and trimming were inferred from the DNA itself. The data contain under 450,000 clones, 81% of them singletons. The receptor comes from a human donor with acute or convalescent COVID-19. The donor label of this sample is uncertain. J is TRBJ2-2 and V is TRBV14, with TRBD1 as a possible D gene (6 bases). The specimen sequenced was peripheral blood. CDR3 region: CASSRQQGSGELFF. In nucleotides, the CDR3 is TGTGCCAGCAGCCGTCAACAGGGAAGCGGGGAGCTGTTTTTT. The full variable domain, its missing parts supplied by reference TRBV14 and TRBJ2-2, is EAGVTQFPSHSVIEKGQTVTLRCDPISGHDNLYWYRRVMGKEIKFLLHFVKESKQDESGMPNNRFLAERTGGTYSTLKVQPAELEDSGVYFCASSRQQGSGELFFGEGSRLTVL.